One and the same sample provided the 21 T cell receptor beta chains below, sequenced in a study of T cell responses to AZD1222 COVID-19 vaccine. Sequencing used immunoSEQ multiplex PCR; TCRdb keeps in-frame clones, though not all of them. In the table there are approximately 96,000 clones, around 83% of which are singletons. The material sequenced was peripheral blood, taken 28 days after the second AZD1222 dose. The source is an adult who received the AZD1222 COVID-19 vaccine.

The chain combines TRBV24-1 with TRBJ2-7; the match to TRBD1 covers 7 bases. CDR1 is KGHDR, CDR2 SFDVKD, per germline. This CDR3 has 15 amino acids. Trimming took 4 bases from V and 2 from J; bases not matched to a gene: 7. CDR3 sequence: CATSDSGQPTYEQYF. In DNA form, the CDR3 reads TGTGCCACCAGTGACTCGGGACAGCCTACCTACGAGCAGTACTTC.

This chain uses TRBV29-1 with TRBJ2-1; D is uncertain. The CDR3 loop spans 13 amino acids. CDR1 and CDR2 from the germline V gene are SQVTM and ANQGSEA. Deletions cut 5 bases from V and 8 bases from J, with 16 bases between. CDR3 sequence reads: CSVTSVRSDEQFF. The CDR3 coding sequence is TGCAGCGTTACATCTGTGCGTTCTGATGAGCAGTTCTTC.

This clone was counted once. The chain is built from TRBV29-1 and TRBJ2-1; D gene uncertain. The CDR3 length is 13 residues. Germline loops: CDR1 SQVTM, CDR2 ANQGSEA. V lost 5 bases and J lost 5, with 13 bases in between. CDR3 DNA sequence: TGCAGCGTTACCCCCTCGGTGGACAATGAGCAGTTCTTC. Protein sequence: CSVTPSVDNEQFF.

In DNA, the CDR3 is TGCAGTGCTAGGGAGGACTATGGCTACACCTTC. This gives the protein CSAREDYGYTF. The J gene is TRBJ1-2, the V gene TRBV20-1; D gene unclear. There are 11 residues in the CDR3. Germline V lookup: CDR1 DFQATT, CDR2 SNEGSKA (reference sequence). The germline V and J ends were trimmed by 3 bases and 3 bases, with 5 bases remaining between them.

This chain connects TRBV7-2 to TRBJ1-4; perhaps TRBD1 as D (6 bases). The CDR3 covers 13 residues. The V and J ends lost 5 bases and 11 bases respectively, with 15 bases between them. Germline CDR1 is SGHTA and CDR2 is FQGNSA. In nucleotides, the CDR3 is TGTGCCAGCAGCCTCGGGGCGAGGGGGAAACTGTTTTTT. Translation: CASSLGARGKLFF.

J is TRBJ1-5 and V is TRBV5-5; 12 bases map to TRBD1. Germline V gene data show CDR1 as SGHKS and CDR2 as YYEKEE (reference sequence). J gave up 1 base and V 4 bases, and 12 bases lay outside the gene matches. The CDR3 extends over 19 amino acids. The CDR3 sequence: CASSPRWGTGGASNQPQHF. The CDR3 bases are TGTGCCAGCAGCCCTAGATGGGGGACAGGGGGCGCGAGCAATCAGCCCCAGCATTTT.

The V and J genes are TRBV15 and TRBJ2-4, with D possibly being TRBD2 (5 bases). Trimming shortened V by 4 bases and J by 9 bases, and 16 bases separated the two germline ends. Germline V gives CDR1 LNHNV, CDR2 YYDKDF (reference sequence). The CDR3 spans 14 residues. CDR3 amino acids: CATSIPTTPGIQYF. The CDR3 bases are TGTGCCACCAGCATCCCGACTACCCCGGGCATTCAGTACTTC.

The rearrangement uses TRBV14 and TRBJ2-3; D unresolved. V dropped 2 bases and J dropped 0 bases, with 15 bases sitting between them. Germline-derived CDR1 and CDR2 are SGHDN and FVKESK. The CDR3 extends over 17 amino acids. In nucleotides, the CDR3 is TGTGCCAGCAGCCAAAGGTCTGGGCTATCTAGCACAGATACGCAGTATTTT. Translation gives CASSQRSGLSSTDTQYF.

The CDR3, as DNA: TGCGCCAGCAGCTTGGCCGGGGGAGAAGGAAACACCATATATTTT. It is translated as CASSLAGGEGNTIYF. The chain employs TRBV5-1 and TRBJ1-3; D might be TRBD1 (5 bases). V was trimmed by 0 bases and J by 4 bases, leaving 11 bases between them. Germline assignment: CDR1 SGHRS and CDR2 YFSETQ. The CDR3 is made up of 15 amino acids. The full variable domain, rest sourced from reference TRBV5-1 and TRBJ1-3, is KAGVTQTPRYLIKTRGQQVTLSCSPISGHRSVSWYQQTPGQGLQFLFEYFSETQRNKGNFPGRFSGRQFSNSRSEMNVSTLELGDSALYLCASSLAGGEGNTIYFGEGSWLTVV.

The gene calls are TRBV5-4 and TRBJ2-2; no reliable D call. CDR3 length equals 14 residues. V was cut by 0 bases and J by 1 base, with 4 bases left in between. Germline V gene sequence: CDR1 SGHNT, CDR2 YYREEE (reference sequence). CDR3 amino acids: CASSLGRNTGELFF. CDR3 DNA sequence: TGTGCCAGCAGCTTGGGGCGGAACACCGGGGAGCTGTTTTTT.

The chain uses TRBV6-5 and TRBJ1-4, with 8 positions matching TRBD1. The CDR3 length is 15 residues. The germline V gene encodes CDR1 MNHEY and CDR2 SVGAGI. Trimming cost V 2 bases and J 5 bases; bases outside gene matches: 4. The CDR3 DNA reads TGTGCCAGCAGTTACGGTCACAGGGGGAATGAAAAACTGTTTTTT. This codes for CASSYGHRGNEKLFF.

This clone was picked up one time. This chain connects TRBV19 to TRBJ2-2; no reliable D call. Trimming removed 2 bases from V and 0 bases from J, with 10 bases in between. The germline V gene encodes CDR1 LNHDA and CDR2 SQIVND (reference sequence). This CDR3 has 16 amino acids. As DNA, the CDR3 is TGTGCCAGTAGTATAAGCCCACCGCCGAACACCGGGGAGCTGTTTTTT. Translation gives CASSISPPPNTGELFF.

This sequence joins TRBV7-3 and TRBJ1-5, with TRBD1 as a possible D gene (6 bases). The CDR3 spans 16 residues. Germline assignment: CDR1 SGHTA and CDR2 FQGTGA. The V gene lost 2 bases and the J gene lost 3 bases, with 14 bases spanning the gap. DNA for the CDR3: TGTGCCAGCAGCTTAGATTCGGGGGCGGTCAATCAGCCCCAGCATTTT. Protein product: CASSLDSGAVNQPQHF.

A single count supports this clone. This sequence joins TRBV20-1 and TRBJ2-5, with D possibly being TRBD1 (6 bases). The CDR3 covers 11 residues. Looked up from germline, CDR1 is DFQATT and CDR2 is SNEGSKA (reference sequence). CDR3 nucleotides: TGCGGAGGACAGATACAAGAGACCCAGTACTTC. It translates to CGGQIQETQYF.

The chain employs TRBV7-9 and TRBJ1-1; D may be TRBD1 (6 bases). This CDR3 has 14 residues. Trimming pared 0 bases from V and 6 bases from J, leaving 11 bases between. Germline values: CDR1 SEHNR, CDR2 FQNEAQ (reference sequence). CDR3 DNA sequence: TGTGCCAGCAGCTTAGCACAGGGAGGAGCTGAAGCTTTCTTT. Translated: CASSLAQGGAEAFF.

The V call is TRBV29-1, the J call TRBJ1-4; 9 positions match TRBD1. Trimming at V came to 1 base and at J to 8 bases, leaving 2 bases not matched to a gene. The CDR3 has 13 amino acids. From germline, CDR1 is SQVTM and CDR2 ANQGSEA. CDR3 DNA: TGCAGCGTTGAAGGGACAGGGGACGAAAAACTGTTTTTT. This sequence encodes CSVEGTGDEKLFF. Combining the CDR3 with reference TRBV29-1 and TRBJ1-4 gives the whole variable domain SAVISQKPSRDICQRGTSLTIQCQVDSQVTMMFWYRQQPGQSLTLIATANQGSEATYESGFVIDKFPISRPNLTFSTLTVSNMSPEDSSIYLCSVEGTGDEKLFFGSGTQLSVL.

V usage is TRBV18 and J usage is TRBJ2-3; 9 bases are shared with TRBD2. Trimming at V came to 3 bases and at J to 4 bases, leaving 11 bases not matched to a gene. The CDR3 consists of 17 residues. Germline CDR1 is KGHSH and CDR2 is LQKENI. The CDR3 loop is CASSPLGYSGGADTQYF. CDR3 nucleotide sequence: TGTGCCAGCTCACCTTTGGGCTATAGCGGGGGTGCAGATACGCAGTATTTT. Looking up the rest from reference TRBV18 and TRBJ2-3 gives the full variable domain: NAGVMQNPRHLVRRRGQEARLRCSPMKGHSHVYWYRQLPEEGLKFMVYLQKENIIDESGMPKERFSAEFPKEGPSILRIQQVVRGDSAAYFCASSPLGYSGGADTQYFGPGTRLTVL.

This chain connects TRBV6-4 to TRBJ1-2; D may be TRBD1 (5 bases). Trimming cost V 0 bases and J 8 bases, with 10 bases left between them. Germline V gene sequence: CDR1 MRHNA, CDR2 SNTAGT. This CDR3 contains 13 residues. CDR3 protein: CASSDSGTKGYTF. CDR3 in DNA: TGTGCCAGCAGTGACTCTGGGACTAAAGGCTACACCTTC.

This clone was detected only once. This sequence joins TRBV3-1 (or the pseudogene TRBV3-2) and TRBJ2-6; no clear D gene. Per the germline V gene, CDR1 is LGHDT and CDR2 is YNNKEL (reference sequence). Trimming left V 3 bases short and J 0 bases short, with 15 bases between. The CDR3 extends over 18 amino acids. The CDR3 sequence: CASSQKGFGISGANVLTF. CDR3 DNA: TGTGCCAGCAGCCAGAAGGGCTTCGGAATCTCTGGGGCCAACGTCCTGACTTTC.

The chain carries TRBV28 and TRBJ1-2; 10 positions agree with TRBD1. In germline, CDR1 is MDHEN, CDR2 SYDVKM. The CDR3 covers 16 residues. The V gene end was trimmed by 2 bases and the J gene end by 5 bases; junction bases not matched to a gene: 8. CDR3 coding DNA: TGTGCCAGCAGTTTACCGCGACAGGGGGCCCTGTATGGCTACACCTTC. Protein: CASSLPRQGALYGYTF.

The V call is TRBV3-1 (or the pseudogene TRBV3-2), the J call TRBJ2-3; D might be TRBD1 or TRBD2, each matching 5 bases. Germline CDR1 LGHDT, CDR2 YNNKEL (reference sequence). CDR3 size: 13 residues. V was clipped by 4 bases and J by 6 bases, with 11 bases between them. CDR3 DNA: TGTGCCAGCAGCCCCTCCGGGGCGGATACGCAGTATTTT. It codes for CASSPSGADTQYF.